Listed here are 32 T cell receptor beta chains from one sample, sequenced in a study of blood T cells in healthy people across ages (dated by TCRdb to between 2014 and 2017). The protocol used for the library was 5' RACE. The sequencing machine was an Illumina HiSeq 2500. A second PCR of roughly 7 to 12 cycles was run with a J-beta primer mix and a sample-barcoded 5' primer. TCRdb passed the public sequencing reads through fastp at Q25 and MiXCR, retaining productive beta sequences. Records with the same CDR3 protein are collapsed into one entry carrying the most frequent genes and DNA. This sample gives some 1.4 million distinct CDR3 sequences in total; around two fifths of them show up just once. The ten top clones hold 7.9% of the sample. The specimen sequenced was blood. The receptors come from a woman under 30 in good health.

This clonotype was detected only once. The chain combines TRBV5-6 with TRBJ2-3, with D maybe TRBD2 (6 bases). Per germline, CDR1 SGHDT and CDR2 YYEEEE. The CDR3 has 14 residues. V was shortened by 3 bases and J by 6 bases, with 14 bases between the two germline ends. The CDR3: CASSSRTSLDTQYF. The CDR3 DNA sequence: TGTGCCAGCAGCTCCCGTACTAGCCTGGATACGCAGTATTTT.

The genes are TRBV9 and TRBJ2-7; the match to TRBD1 covers 8 bases. Germline CDR1 SGDLS, CDR2 YYNGEE. The length of the CDR3 is 16 residues. V trimming: 4 bases; J trimming: 7 bases; junction bases outside the gene matches: 16. CDR3 DNA sequence: TGTGCCAGCAGCTTGAGTATAGAGCCCGGGACAGGAGAGCAGTACTTC. It codes for CASSLSIEPGTGEQYF.

The rearrangement joins TRBV6-1 to TRBJ1-2; D might be TRBD1 (5 bases). V was trimmed by 2 bases and J by 2 bases, leaving 18 bases between them. CDR3 size: 17 residues. CDR1 MNHNS and CDR2 SASEGT come from the germline V gene. CDR3 protein: CASSESALGTVNYGYTF. Here the CDR3 DNA reads TGTGCCAGCAGTGAATCAGCGCTGGGGACGGTGAACTATGGCTACACCTTC.

This clonotype turned up a few times. DNA of the CDR3: TGTGCCAGCAGTTTAATGGGTAGCGGTTCCTACGAGCAGTACTTC. As protein: CASSLMGSGSYEQYF. This chain joins TRBV12-3 or TRBV12-4 and TRBJ2-7; D is perhaps TRBD2 (6 bases). The CDR3 loop spans 15 amino acids. Trimming removed 2 bases at V and 1 base at J, with 12 bases between.

In its sample, this clonotype was seen many times. This chain uses TRBV20-1 with TRBJ2-3; D remains unclear. Germline V gene lookup returns CDR1 DFQATT and CDR2 SNEGSKA (reference sequence). V dropped 1 base and J dropped 7 bases, with 12 bases sitting between them. The CDR3 consists of 13 residues. The CDR3 reads CSARAGTQNTQYF. The DNA for the CDR3 is TGCAGTGCTAGAGCGGGTACTCAAAATACGCAGTATTTT.

This clonotype turned up a few times. J is TRBJ2-1 and V is TRBV4-2; 13 bases fit TRBD2. Germline-derived CDR1 and CDR2 are LGHNA and YNFKEQ. Unmatched junction bases numbered 7, after V lost 4 bases and J lost 4 bases. The CDR3 sequence is 17 residues long. The CDR3 here is CASSPGTSGDPYNEQFF. CDR3 bases: TGTGCCAGCAGCCCAGGGACTAGCGGGGATCCTTACAATGAGCAGTTCTTC.

This clonotype occurred a few times. The CDR3 sequence is CASDGSSYEQYF. The CDR3 DNA sequence: TGTGCCAGCGATGGGTCTTCCTACGAGCAGTACTTC. The chain uses TRBV2 and TRBJ2-7; D is unclear. The CDR3 consists of 12 residues. V was shortened by 8 bases and J by 1 base, with 9 bases between the two germline ends. Germline V gene data show CDR1 as SNHLY and CDR2 as FYNNEI.

This clonotype was counted only a few times. DNA of the CDR3: TGCAGTGCTAGGGGTGGTAGCGGAGAAGAGACCCAGTACTTC. It specifies CSARGGSGEETQYF. The V and J genes are TRBV20-1 and TRBJ2-5; D may be TRBD2 (6 bases). Trimming stripped 3 bases from V and 3 bases from J, with 14 bases between. Germline CDR1 is DFQATT and CDR2 is SNEGSKA (reference sequence). This CDR3 is 14 amino acids long.

V and J are TRBV20-1 and TRBJ1-4; unclear D gene. Germline CDR1 and CDR2: DFQATT and SNEGSKA (reference sequence). The V end was cut by 5 bases, the J end by 8 bases, with 15 bases between. The CDR3 has 13 residues. DNA for the CDR3: TGCAGTGCTGCGGCCCCTAGAGAAGAAAAACTGTTTTTT. It specifies CSAAAPREEKLFF.

The gene calls are TRBV11-2 and TRBJ1-4; 7 bases are a match to TRBD1. The J segment lost 3 bases and the V segment lost 4 bases, leaving 5 bases of the junction unmatched. The CDR3 is made up of 15 amino acids. CDR1 and CDR2 (germline): SGHAT, FQNNGV. The CDR3 DNA sequence: TGTGCCAGCAGCTCAGGACAGGTTGCTAATGAAAAACTGTTTTTT. Its translation is CASSSGQVANEKLFF.

CDR3: CASRSMGRGNTEAFF. The CDR3 region has the DNA TGTGCCAGCAGATCAATGGGCCGCGGGAACACTGAAGCTTTCTTT. The chain uses TRBV7-9 and TRBJ1-1; no firm D call. This CDR3 region has 15 residues. V dropped 6 bases and J dropped 1 base, with 15 bases sitting between them. Germline CDR1 is SEHNR and CDR2 is FQNEAQ (reference sequence). Drawing the rest from reference TRBV7-9 and TRBJ1-1, the complete variable domain is DTGVSQNPRHKITKRGQNVTFRCDPISEHNRLYWYRQTLGQGPEFLTYFQNEAQLEKSRLLSDRFSAERPKGSFSTLEIQRTEQGDSAMYLCASRSMGRGNTEAFFGQGTRLTVV.

The chain couples TRBV5-1 to TRBJ1-2, with a weak D call TRBD1 (5 bases). Trimming pared 0 bases from V and 3 bases from J, leaving 12 bases between. The V gene's germline CDR1 is SGHRS and CDR2 YFSETQ. The CDR3 has 15 residues. CDR3 residues: CASSLVGGSDYGYTF. The CDR3 bases are TGCGCCAGCAGCTTGGTCGGGGGATCTGACTATGGCTACACCTTC.

The V and J genes are TRBV12-3 or TRBV12-4 and TRBJ2-5; no definite D call. The germline V and J ends were trimmed by 2 bases and 7 bases, with 11 bases remaining between them. The CDR3 spans 13 residues. The chain's CDR3 is CASSLRQSGTQYF. The CDR3 bases are TGTGCCAGCAGTTTAAGGCAGTCCGGGACCCAGTACTTC.

This clonotype has just a few counts. The V gene is TRBV4-2, the J gene TRBJ1-2, with 7 positions matching TRBD1. The CDR3 has 15 residues. The germline V gene has CDR1 LGHNA and CDR2 YNFKEQ. J gave up 2 bases and V 7 bases, and 10 bases lay outside the gene matches. CDR3 sequence reads: CASTSGTDGNYGYTF. CDR3 nucleotides: TGTGCCAGCACATCTGGGACAGACGGGAACTATGGCTACACCTTC.

The sample holds one count of this clonotype. This chain's CDR3 is CASSTMDRDNSPLHF. In DNA form, the CDR3 reads TGTGCCAGCAGTACCATGGACAGGGATAATTCACCCCTCCACTTT. The rearrangement joins TRBV28 to TRBJ1-6, with 8 bases identical to TRBD1. The V gene end was trimmed by 5 bases and the J gene end by 5 bases; junction bases not matched to a gene: 5. The CDR3 has 15 amino acids. CDR1 and CDR2 (germline): MDHEN, SYDVKM.

The CDR3 bases are TGTGCCAGCAGTACCGATGGGTCGGGCTACACCTTC. This translates into CASSTDGSGYTF. This chain links TRBV6-5 with TRBJ1-2, with D unclear. Germline CDR1 reads MNHEY; CDR2 reads SVGAGI. V gave up 5 bases and J gave up 8 bases, with 12 bases separating them. The CDR3 runs 12 residues.

In this sample, this clonotype turned up a few times. Here the CDR3 reads CSARDAGRAEGYTF. For the CDR3, the DNA is TGCAGTGCTAGAGATGCCGGCAGGGCCGAAGGCTACACCTTC. The chain recombines TRBV20-1 with TRBJ1-2, with TRBD1 as a possible D gene (5 bases). CDR1 and CDR2 from the germline V gene are DFQATT and SNEGSKA (reference sequence). This CDR3 has 14 amino acids. V lost 0 bases and J lost 8, with 16 bases in between.

This clonotype is a singleton in its sample. Written as DNA, the CDR3 is TGCGCCAGCAGCTTGGTATCTGGCTCCTATAATTCACCCCTCCACTTT. Amino acids: CASSLVSGSYNSPLHF. The genes are TRBV5-1 and TRBJ1-6; D gene ambiguous. CDR1 is SGHRS and CDR2 is YFSETQ in the germline V gene. The V and J ends lost 0 bases and 0 bases respectively, with 7 bases between them. The CDR3 totals 16 residues.

The genes are TRBV20-1 and TRBJ2-5; unclear D gene. Germline CDR1 DFQATT, CDR2 SNEGSKA (reference sequence). The ends were cut back, 4 bases at V and 7 bases at J, with 7 bases in the middle. This CDR3 has 10 amino acids. The CDR3 region is CSAIWGTQYF. CDR3 nucleotide sequence: TGCAGTGCTATTTGGGGGACCCAGTACTTC.

The CDR3 DNA follows: TGCGCCAGCAGCCAAGCGGGGGATCATGAGCAGTACTTC. Translated, it gives CASSQAGDHEQYF. The genes are TRBV4-1 and TRBJ2-7, with D possibly matching TRBD2 (6 bases). CDR1 and CDR2 (germline): MGHRA, YSYEKL. Deletions cut 1 base from V and 7 bases from J, with 11 bases between. This CDR3 region has 13 residues.

The chain employs TRBV5-1 and TRBJ1-1; D is perhaps TRBD1 (5 bases). From germline, CDR1 is SGHRS and CDR2 YFSETQ. With 0 bases removed from V and 7 bases from J, the gap between germline ends came to 13 bases. The CDR3 runs 14 residues. CDR3 nucleotide sequence: TGCGCCAGCAGCTTGGCCGGGACCCACTATGAAGCTTTCTTT. It codes for CASSLAGTHYEAFF.

The chain combines TRBV12-5 with TRBJ2-7, with a tentative D call TRBD2 (7 bases). This CDR3 contains 16 residues. V lost 3 bases to trimming and J lost 0 bases, with 15 bases between them. Germline V gene sequence: CDR1 LGHNT, CDR2 FRNRAP. The CDR3 DNA follows: TGTGCTAGTGGTTTTGTTATGGGGGGGCGCTCCTACGAGCAGTACTTC. Translating gives CASGFVMGGRSYEQYF.

This clonotype was counted between two and nine times. The chain couples TRBV20-1 to TRBJ2-1; weak D call: TRBD2 (6 bases). V gave up 3 bases and J gave up 7 bases, with 13 bases separating them. Per the germline V gene, CDR1 is DFQATT and CDR2 is SNEGSKA (reference sequence). The CDR3 spans 13 residues. CDR3 DNA sequence: TGCAGTGCTAGCGGGAGAGGAGAAAATGAGCAGTTCTTC. Its protein product is CSASGRGENEQFF.

V usage is TRBV11-3 and J usage is TRBJ2-1; TRBD1 or TRBD2 may be the D gene (5 bases each). V lost 0 bases, J lost 9 bases, and 15 bases lay in between. This CDR3 comprises 15 residues. Germline V CDR1 and CDR2: SGHNT, YENEEA. CDR3 sequence reads: CASSLDGASSLEQFF. CDR3 nucleotides: TGTGCCAGCAGCTTAGATGGGGCTAGCTCGCTTGAGCAGTTCTTC.

The CDR3 here is CASSLVLASSYNEQFF. In DNA form, the CDR3 reads TGTGCCAGCAGCTTAGTCCTAGCTTCCTCCTACAATGAGCAGTTCTTC. This chain joins TRBV11-2 and TRBJ2-1; perhaps TRBD2 as D (5 bases). This CDR3 has 16 residues. Per the germline V gene, CDR1 is SGHAT and CDR2 is FQNNGV. V was shortened by 1 base and J by 0 bases, with 10 bases between the two germline ends.

The chain links TRBV6-5 to TRBJ1-2, with 7 bases that match TRBD1. The germline V gene has CDR1 MNHEY and CDR2 SVGAGI. CDR3 size: 15 residues. J gave up 4 bases and V 0 bases, and 5 bases lay outside the gene matches. The CDR3 region has the DNA TGTGCCAGCAGTTACTCGACAGGGTTCGGCTATGGCTACACCTTC. Its translation: CASSYSTGFGYGYTF.

To note about this clonotype: The junction departs from germline at one end; a sequencing error may be responsible. The chain's CDR3 is CASCDRVTYEQYF. The CDR3 bases are TGTGCCAGCTGTGACAGGGTAACCTACGAGCAGTACTTC. J is TRBJ2-4 and V is TRBV2; 7 bases align to TRBD1. The closer fit of TRBJ2-7 to the DNA end suggests the J call may be wrong. The length of the CDR3 is 13 residues. Germline assignment: CDR1 SNHLY and CDR2 FYNNEI.

This clonotype was counted many times. The genes are TRBV9 and TRBJ2-5, with a possible D match to TRBD2 (6 bases). This CDR3 comprises 15 residues. The germline V gene has CDR1 SGDLS and CDR2 YYNGEE. Deletions cut 3 bases from V and 4 bases from J, with 16 bases between. The CDR3 sequence is CASSAGTGAGETQYF. In DNA, the CDR3 is TGTGCCAGCAGCGCGGGGACTGGAGCTGGAGAGACCCAGTACTTC.

The CDR3 DNA sequence: TGTGCCAGCAGTTTCCTAGGACAGGGGGCACCCTACGAGCAGTACTTC. Protein sequence: CASSFLGQGAPYEQYF. The chain combines TRBV27 with TRBJ2-7; 11 bases fit TRBD1. This CDR3 has 16 amino acids. J gave up 2 bases and V 3 bases, and 6 bases lay outside the gene matches. CDR1 and CDR2 from the germline V gene are MNHEY and SMNVEV (reference sequence).

The rearrangement links TRBV6-2 or TRBV6-3 to TRBJ2-1; D tentatively reads TRBD1 or TRBD2 (6 bases each). The J call is uncertain, as TRBJ2-7 better fits the DNA end. CDR3 length: 13 amino acids. The V gene's germline CDR1 is MNHEY and CDR2 SVGEGT. CDR3 bases: TGTGCCAGCGAGGGGGGACCCTACAATGAGCAGTACTTC. It specifies CASEGGPYNEQYF.

This clonotype occurred a few times. The V and J genes are TRBV2 and TRBJ2-1; D may be TRBD1 (5 bases). Germline V lookup: CDR1 SNHLY, CDR2 FYNNEI. CDR3 length: 13 amino acids. V shed 6 bases and J shed 4 bases, with 10 bases lying between them. CDR3 amino acids: CASRDDRYNEQFF. The CDR3 nucleotides are TGTGCCAGCAGGGACGACAGATACAATGAGCAGTTCTTC.

The rearrangement joins TRBV6-1 to TRBJ2-7, with a weak D call TRBD2 (6 bases). Trimming pared 8 bases from V and 4 bases from J, leaving 21 bases between. This CDR3 contains 15 residues. CDR1 and CDR2 (germline): MNHNS, SASEGT. The CDR3, as DNA: TGTGCCAGCTCGACAAGGACGGGGGAGTATTACGAGCAGTACTTC. Amino acids: CASSTRTGEYYEQYF.